The clone carrying this T cell receptor beta chain appeared many times. The CDR3 runs to 18 residues. Germline loops: CDR1 LGHNA, CDR2 YSLEER. Losses at the gene ends were 2 bases for V and 2 bases for J; bases not matched to a gene: 12. This record belongs to a study of T cell repertoires in cytomegalovirus infection. About the research overall: Public TCR beta signatures were indicative of both CMV infection and a matching HLA type.

TCRdb re-analysed the reads in MiXCR, keeping a single row per CDR3 protein. The table includes under 200,000 distinct CDR3 sequences, 9.5% detected once. The TCR originated in a human donor in good health (CMV status not recorded). Some clones in this sample may be carry-over from other donors' samples. V is TRBV4-3 and J is TRBJ2-3, with 8 nucleotides matching TRBD2. The source material was PBMCs. The CDR3 here is CASSQLPSGSGITDTQYF. The DNA for the CDR3 is TGCGCCAGCAGCCAACTCCCCTCCGGTAGCGGGATCACAGATACGCAGTATTTT.